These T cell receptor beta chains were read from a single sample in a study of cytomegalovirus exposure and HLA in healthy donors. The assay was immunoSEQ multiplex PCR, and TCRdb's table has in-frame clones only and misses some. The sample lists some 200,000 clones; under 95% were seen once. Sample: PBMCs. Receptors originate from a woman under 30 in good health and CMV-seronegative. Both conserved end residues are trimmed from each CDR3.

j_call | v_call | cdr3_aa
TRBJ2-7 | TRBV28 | ASSLGGRYEQY
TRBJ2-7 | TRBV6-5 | ASSYRTGAYEQY
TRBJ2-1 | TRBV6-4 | ASASASYNEQF
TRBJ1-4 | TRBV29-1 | SVDPSGQGKVLF
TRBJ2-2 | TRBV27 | ASSFRRTSGRAGELF
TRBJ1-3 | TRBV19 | ASNSPGGQYLVSGNTIY
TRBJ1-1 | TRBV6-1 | ASSEVVRNTEAF
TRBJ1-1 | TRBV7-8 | ASRRLGQGGYRTEAF
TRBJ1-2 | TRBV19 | AGASDYGYT
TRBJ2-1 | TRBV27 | ASRPGTYNEQF
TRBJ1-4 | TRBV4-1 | ASSQGPLGRRGQGEKLF
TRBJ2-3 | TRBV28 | ASNPAVAGTDTQY
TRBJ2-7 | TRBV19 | ATSAGVYEQY
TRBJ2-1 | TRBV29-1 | SVEDVRLVEF
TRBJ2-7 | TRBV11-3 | ASSRGGGSYEQY
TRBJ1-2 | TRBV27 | ASSLIGGGNGYT
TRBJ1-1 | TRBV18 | ASSPTNSPEAF
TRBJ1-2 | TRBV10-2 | ASSETRDSLNYGYT
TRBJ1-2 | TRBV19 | ASAHAGAGYT
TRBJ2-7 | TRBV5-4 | ASRYEQGRNEQY
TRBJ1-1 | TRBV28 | ASSLGEGDTEAF
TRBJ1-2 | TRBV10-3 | AITATKNYGYT
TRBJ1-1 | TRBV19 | ASQLGQGYTEAF
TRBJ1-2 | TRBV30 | AWTAEGGYT
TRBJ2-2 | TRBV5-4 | ASSLNTGELF
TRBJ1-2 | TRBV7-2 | ASSFRGLGGYT
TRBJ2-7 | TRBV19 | ASSITQEGGEQY
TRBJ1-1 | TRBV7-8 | ASSSKGTQNTEAF
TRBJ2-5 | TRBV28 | ASSPGESQVETQY
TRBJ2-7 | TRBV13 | ASSSQGLEQY
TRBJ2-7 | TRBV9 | ASSPLGTGFDEQY
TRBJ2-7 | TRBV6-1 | ASSESLQGVSYEQY
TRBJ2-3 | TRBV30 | AWSGEDRFGDTQY
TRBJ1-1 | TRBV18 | ASSLETGGNTEAF
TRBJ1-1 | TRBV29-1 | NTYSGGLNLNTEAF
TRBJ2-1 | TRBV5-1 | ASSLAGTSGSTEQF
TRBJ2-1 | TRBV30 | AWSPILAGVKNEQF
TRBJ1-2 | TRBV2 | ASSVEGTVSYGYT
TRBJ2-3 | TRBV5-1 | ASSGAGGTDTQY
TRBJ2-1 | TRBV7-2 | ASSLAGTGLQF
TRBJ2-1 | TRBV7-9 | ASSLLSAGAYNEQF
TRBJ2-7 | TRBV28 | ASSLPAPLSYEQY
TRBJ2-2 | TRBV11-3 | ASSPGLGGTGELF
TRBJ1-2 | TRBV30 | AWKLDRDSNYGYT
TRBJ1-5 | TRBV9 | ASSGQYSNQPQH
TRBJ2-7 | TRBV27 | ASSLSSPGSYEQY
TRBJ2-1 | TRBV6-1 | ASSDLAGGINEQF
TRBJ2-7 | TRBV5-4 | ASSLEAGLLEQY
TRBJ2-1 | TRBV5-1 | ASSEAYRDNEQF
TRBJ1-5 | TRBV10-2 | ASRDRGVGNQPQH
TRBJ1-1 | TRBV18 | ASSSRAQAPTEAF
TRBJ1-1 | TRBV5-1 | ASSRQGGRTEAF